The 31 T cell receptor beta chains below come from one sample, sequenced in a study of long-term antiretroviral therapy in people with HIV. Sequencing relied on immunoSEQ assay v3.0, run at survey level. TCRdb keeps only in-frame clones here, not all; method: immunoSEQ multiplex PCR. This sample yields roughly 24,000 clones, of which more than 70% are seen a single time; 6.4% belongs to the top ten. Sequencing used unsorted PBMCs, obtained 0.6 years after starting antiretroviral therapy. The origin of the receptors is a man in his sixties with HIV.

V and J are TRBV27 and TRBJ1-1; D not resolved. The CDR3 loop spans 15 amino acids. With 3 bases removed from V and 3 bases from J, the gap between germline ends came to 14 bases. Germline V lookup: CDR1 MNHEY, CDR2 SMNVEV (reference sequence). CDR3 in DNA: TGTGCCAGCAGTTTGAGACGGGATTATGACACTGAAGCTTTCTTT. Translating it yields CASSLRRDYDTEAFF.

The CDR3 region is CASSLAGAGNYGYTF. The CDR3 region has the DNA TGTGCCAGCAGCTTGGCCGGCGCAGGGAACTATGGCTACACCTTC. The chain joins TRBV5-6 to TRBJ1-2, with D possibly being TRBD1 (5 bases). CDR3 size: 15 residues. Germline assignment: CDR1 SGHDT and CDR2 YYEEEE. The V and J ends lost 0 bases and 2 bases respectively, with 11 bases between them. Full variable domain (outside the CDR3, taken from reference TRBV5-6 and TRBJ1-2): DAGVTQSPTHLIKTRGQQVTLRCSPKSGHDTVSWYQQALGQGPQFIFQYYEEEERQRGNFPDRFSGHQFPNYSSELNVNALLLGDSALYLCASSLAGAGNYGYTFGSGTRLTVV.

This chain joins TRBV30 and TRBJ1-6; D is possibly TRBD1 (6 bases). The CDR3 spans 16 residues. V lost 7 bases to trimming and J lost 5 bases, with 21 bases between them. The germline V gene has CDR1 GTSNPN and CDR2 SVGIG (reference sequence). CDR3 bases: TGTGCCTCGTCACTACAGGGCTCACCCCATAATTCACCCCTCCACTTT. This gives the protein CASSLQGSPHNSPLHF.

The CDR3 sequence is CASSSSGPPYEQYF. In nucleotides, the CDR3 is TGTGCCAGCAGCTCTAGCGGGCCCCCCTACGAGCAGTACTTC. V gene TRBV7-2 combines with J gene TRBJ2-7; 8 nucleotides line up with TRBD2. The CDR3 is 14 amino acids. Germline CDR1 SGHTA, CDR2 FQGNSA. Losses at the gene ends were 4 bases for V and 2 bases for J; bases not matched to a gene: 4.

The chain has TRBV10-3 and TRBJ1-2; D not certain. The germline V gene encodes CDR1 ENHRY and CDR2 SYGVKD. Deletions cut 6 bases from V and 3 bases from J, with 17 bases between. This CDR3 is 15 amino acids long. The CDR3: CAISPELEIDYGYTF. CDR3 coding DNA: TGTGCCATCAGCCCCGAGTTGGAGATTGACTATGGCTACACCTTC.

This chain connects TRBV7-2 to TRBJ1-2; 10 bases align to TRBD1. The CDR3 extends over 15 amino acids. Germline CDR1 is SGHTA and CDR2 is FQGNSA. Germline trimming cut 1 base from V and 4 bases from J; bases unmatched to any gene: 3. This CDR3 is CASSLDGTGVYGYTF. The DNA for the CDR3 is TGTGCCAGCAGCTTAGATGGGACAGGGGTCTATGGCTACACCTTC.

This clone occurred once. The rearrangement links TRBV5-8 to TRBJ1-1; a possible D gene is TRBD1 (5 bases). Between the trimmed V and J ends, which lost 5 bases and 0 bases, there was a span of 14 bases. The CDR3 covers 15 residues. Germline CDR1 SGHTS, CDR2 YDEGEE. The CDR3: CASSYRGGMNTEAFF. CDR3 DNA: TGTGCCAGCAGTTACCGGGGGGGAATGAACACTGAAGCTTTCTTT. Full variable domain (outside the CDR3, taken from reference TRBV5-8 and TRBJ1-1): EAGVTQSPTHLIKTRGQQATLRCSPISGHTSVYWYQQALGLGLQFLLWYDEGEERNRGNFPPRFSGRQFPNYSSELNVNALELEDSALYLCASSYRGGMNTEAFFGQGTRLTVV.

CDR3 residues: CASSPLPYEQYF. CDR3 bases: TGTGCCAGCAGCCCCCTTCCCTACGAGCAGTACTTC. The V and J genes are TRBV7-2 and TRBJ2-7; D gene unclear. This CDR3 is built from 12 residues. Trimming cost V 5 bases and J 2 bases, with 7 bases left between them. CDR1 and CDR2 from the germline V gene are SGHTA and FQGNSA.

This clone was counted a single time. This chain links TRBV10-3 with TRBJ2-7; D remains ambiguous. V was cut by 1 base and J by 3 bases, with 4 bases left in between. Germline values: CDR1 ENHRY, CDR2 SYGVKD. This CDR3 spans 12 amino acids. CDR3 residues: CAISEYDYEQYF. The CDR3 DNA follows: TGTGCCATCAGTGAGTACGACTACGAGCAGTACTTC.

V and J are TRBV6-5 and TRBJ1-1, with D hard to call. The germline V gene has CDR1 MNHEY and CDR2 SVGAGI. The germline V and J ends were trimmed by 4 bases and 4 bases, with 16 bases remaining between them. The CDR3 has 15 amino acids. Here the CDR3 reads CASSWEWGRSTEAFF. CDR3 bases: TGTGCCAGCAGTTGGGAGTGGGGTAGGTCCACTGAAGCTTTCTTT.

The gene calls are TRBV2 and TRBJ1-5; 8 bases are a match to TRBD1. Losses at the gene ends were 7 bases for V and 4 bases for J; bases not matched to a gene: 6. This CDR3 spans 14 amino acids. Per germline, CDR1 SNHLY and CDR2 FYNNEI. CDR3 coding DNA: TGTGCCAGCAATCCGGGACAGGTGAATCAGCCCCAGCATTTT. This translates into CASNPGQVNQPQHF.

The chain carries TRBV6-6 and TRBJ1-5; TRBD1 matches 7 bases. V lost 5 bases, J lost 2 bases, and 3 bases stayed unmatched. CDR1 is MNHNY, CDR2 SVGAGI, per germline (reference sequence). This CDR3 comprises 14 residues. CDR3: CASSDGQGNQPQHF. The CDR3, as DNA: TGTGCCAGCAGTGACGGACAGGGCAATCAGCCCCAGCATTTT.

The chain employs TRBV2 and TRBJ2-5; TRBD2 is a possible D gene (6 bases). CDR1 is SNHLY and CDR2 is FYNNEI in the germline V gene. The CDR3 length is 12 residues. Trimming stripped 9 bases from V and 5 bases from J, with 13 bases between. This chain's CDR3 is CASRLVTETQYF. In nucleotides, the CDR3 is TGTGCCAGTAGACTAGTCACGGAGACCCAGTACTTC.

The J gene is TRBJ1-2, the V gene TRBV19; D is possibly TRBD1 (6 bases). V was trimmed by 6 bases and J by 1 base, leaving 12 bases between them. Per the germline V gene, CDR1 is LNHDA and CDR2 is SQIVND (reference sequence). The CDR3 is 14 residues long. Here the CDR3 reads CASRNVRGNYGYTF. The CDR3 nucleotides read TGTGCCAGTAGGAACGTCAGGGGTAACTATGGCTACACCTTC.

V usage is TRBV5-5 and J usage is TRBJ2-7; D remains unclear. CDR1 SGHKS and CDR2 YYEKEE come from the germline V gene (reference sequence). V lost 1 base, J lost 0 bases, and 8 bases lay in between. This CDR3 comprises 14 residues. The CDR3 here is CASSLNPPSYEQYF. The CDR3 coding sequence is TGTGCCAGCAGCTTGAATCCTCCCTCCTACGAGCAGTACTTC.

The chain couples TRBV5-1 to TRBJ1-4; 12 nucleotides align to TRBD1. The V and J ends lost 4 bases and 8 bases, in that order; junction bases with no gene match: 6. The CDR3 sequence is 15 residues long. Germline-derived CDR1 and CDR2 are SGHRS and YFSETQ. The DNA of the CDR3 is TGCGCCAGCAGCGGAGGGGACAGGGGGCCGGAAAAACTGTTTTTT. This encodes CASSGGDRGPEKLFF.

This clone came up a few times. In nucleotides, the CDR3 is TGTGCCAGCAGCAGGCTAGCGATCGATGAGCAGTTCTTC. It is translated as CASSRLAIDEQFF. The chain is built from TRBV2 and TRBJ2-1; D is perhaps TRBD2 (6 bases). There are 13 residues in the CDR3. V lost 6 bases, J lost 8 bases, and 14 bases lay in between. Germline assignment: CDR1 SNHLY and CDR2 FYNNEI.

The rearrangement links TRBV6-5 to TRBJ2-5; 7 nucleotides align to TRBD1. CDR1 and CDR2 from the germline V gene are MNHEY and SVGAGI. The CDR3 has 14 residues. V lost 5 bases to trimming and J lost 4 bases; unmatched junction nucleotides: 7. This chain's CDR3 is CASSPRQGRETQYF. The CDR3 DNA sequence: TGTGCCAGCAGTCCGAGACAGGGCCGAGAGACCCAGTACTTC.

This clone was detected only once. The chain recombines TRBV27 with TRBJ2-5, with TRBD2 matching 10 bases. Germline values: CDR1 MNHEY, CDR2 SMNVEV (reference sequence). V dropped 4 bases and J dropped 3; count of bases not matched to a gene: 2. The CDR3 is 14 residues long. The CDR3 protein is CASSSTSGEETQYF. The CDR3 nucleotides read TGTGCCAGCAGTTCCACTAGCGGGGAAGAGACCCAGTACTTC.

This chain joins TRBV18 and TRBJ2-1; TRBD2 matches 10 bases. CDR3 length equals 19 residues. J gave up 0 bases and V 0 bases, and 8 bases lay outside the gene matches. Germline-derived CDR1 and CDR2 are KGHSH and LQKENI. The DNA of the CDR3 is TGTGCCAGCTCACCACCATCTAGCGGGGGCCCAAGCTCCTACAATGAGCAGTTCTTC. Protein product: CASSPPSSGGPSSYNEQFF. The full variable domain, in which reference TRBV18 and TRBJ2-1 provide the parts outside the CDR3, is NAGVMQNPRHLVRRRGQEARLRCSPMKGHSHVYWYRQLPEEGLKFMVYLQKENIIDESGMPKERFSAEFPKEGPSILRIQQVVRGDSAAYFCASSPPSSGGPSSYNEQFFGPGTRLTVL.

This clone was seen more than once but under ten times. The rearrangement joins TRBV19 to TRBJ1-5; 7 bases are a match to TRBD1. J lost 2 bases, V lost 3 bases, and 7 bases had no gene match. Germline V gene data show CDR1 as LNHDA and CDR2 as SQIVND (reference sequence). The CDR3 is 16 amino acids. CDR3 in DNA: TGTGCCAGTAGTATGGTCGACAGGGCTGGCAATCAGCCCCAGCATTTT. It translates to CASSMVDRAGNQPQHF.

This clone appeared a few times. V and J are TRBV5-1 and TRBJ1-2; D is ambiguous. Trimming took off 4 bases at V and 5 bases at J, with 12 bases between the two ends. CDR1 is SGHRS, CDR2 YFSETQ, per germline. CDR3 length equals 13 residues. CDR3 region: CASSEYTTYGYTF. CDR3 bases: TGCGCCAGCAGCGAATATACAACTTATGGCTACACCTTC.

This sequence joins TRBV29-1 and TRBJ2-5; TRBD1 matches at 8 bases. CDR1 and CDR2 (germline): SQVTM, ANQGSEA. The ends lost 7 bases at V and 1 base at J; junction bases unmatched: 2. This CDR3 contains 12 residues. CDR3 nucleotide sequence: TGCAGCGGTGGGACAGGCCAAGAGACCCAGTACTTC. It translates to CSGGTGQETQYF. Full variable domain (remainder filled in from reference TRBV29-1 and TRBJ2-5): SAVISQKPSRDICQRGTSLTIQCQVDSQVTMMFWYRQQPGQSLTLIATANQGSEATYESGFVIDKFPISRPNLTFSTLTVSNMSPEDSSIYLCSGGTGQETQYFGPGTRLLVL.

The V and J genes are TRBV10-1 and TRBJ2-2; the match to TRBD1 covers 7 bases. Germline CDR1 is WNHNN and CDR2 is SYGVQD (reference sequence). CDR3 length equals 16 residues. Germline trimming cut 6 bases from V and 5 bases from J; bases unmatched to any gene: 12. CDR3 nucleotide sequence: TGCGCCAGCAGCCCTAGACAGGGTTTAAGTACCGGGGAGCTGTTTTTT. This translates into CASSPRQGLSTGELFF.

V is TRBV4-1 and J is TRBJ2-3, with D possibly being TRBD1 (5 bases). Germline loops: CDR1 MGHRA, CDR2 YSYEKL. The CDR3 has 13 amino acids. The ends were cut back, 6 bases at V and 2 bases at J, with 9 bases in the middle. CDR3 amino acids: CASRGPDTDTQYF. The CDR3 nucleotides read TGCGCCAGCAGGGGGCCAGACACAGATACGCAGTATTTT.

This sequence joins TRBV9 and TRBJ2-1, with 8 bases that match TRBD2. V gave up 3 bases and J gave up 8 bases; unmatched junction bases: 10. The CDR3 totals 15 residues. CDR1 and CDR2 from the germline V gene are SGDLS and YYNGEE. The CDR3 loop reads CASSEGSGIWYEQFF. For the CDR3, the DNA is TGTGCCAGCAGCGAAGGTAGCGGGATCTGGTATGAGCAGTTCTTC.

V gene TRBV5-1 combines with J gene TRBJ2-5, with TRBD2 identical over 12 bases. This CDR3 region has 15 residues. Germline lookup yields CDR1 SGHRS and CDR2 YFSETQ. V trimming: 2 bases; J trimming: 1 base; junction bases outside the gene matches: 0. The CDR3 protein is CASSLLAGGQETQYF. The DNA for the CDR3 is TGCGCCAGCAGCTTACTAGCGGGGGGCCAAGAGACCCAGTACTTC.

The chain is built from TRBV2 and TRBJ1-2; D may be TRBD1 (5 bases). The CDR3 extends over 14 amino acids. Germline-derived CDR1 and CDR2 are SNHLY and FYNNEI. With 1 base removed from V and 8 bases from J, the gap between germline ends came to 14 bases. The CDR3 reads CASSEEGQAGGYTF. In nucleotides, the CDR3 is TGTGCCAGCAGTGAAGAGGGGCAGGCGGGGGGCTACACCTTC.

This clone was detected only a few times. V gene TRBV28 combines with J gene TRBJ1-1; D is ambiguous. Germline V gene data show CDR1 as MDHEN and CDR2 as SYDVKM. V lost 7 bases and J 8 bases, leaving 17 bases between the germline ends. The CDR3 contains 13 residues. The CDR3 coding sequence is TGTGCCAGCACGAAGGCAGGCGCGGTCGAAGCTTTCTTT. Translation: CASTKAGAVEAFF.

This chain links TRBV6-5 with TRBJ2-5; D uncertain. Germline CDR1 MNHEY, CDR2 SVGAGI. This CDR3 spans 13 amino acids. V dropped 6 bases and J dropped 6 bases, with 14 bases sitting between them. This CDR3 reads CASSPSPYQTQYF. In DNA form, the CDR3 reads TGTGCCAGCAGCCCATCTCCCTACCAGACCCAGTACTTC.

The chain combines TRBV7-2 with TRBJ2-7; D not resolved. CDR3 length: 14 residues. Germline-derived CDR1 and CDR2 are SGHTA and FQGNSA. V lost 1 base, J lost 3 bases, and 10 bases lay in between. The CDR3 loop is CASSLEGPSYEQYF. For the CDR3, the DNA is TGTGCCAGCAGCTTAGAGGGCCCAAGCTACGAGCAGTACTTC.